This T cell receptor beta chain stems from a study of cytomegalovirus exposure and HLA in healthy donors. With 60 Vbeta and 13 Jbeta primers, the PCR was carried out. Assay used: immunoSEQ multiplex PCR; TCRdb lists only in-frame clones, some missing. The sample contains over 70,000 clones, 75% to 85% of which appear only once. This clone appeared a few times. Its antigen is not identified. Per germline, CDR1 LNHDA and CDR2 SQIVND (reference sequence). CDR3 length: 12 residues. The germline V and J ends were trimmed by 6 bases and 5 bases, with 10 bases remaining between them. General observations from the study: Several top significant clusters appeared, in a later analysis, to be linked to common viral pathogens. Later work showed greater clonal expansion in HLA-associated TCR beta chains than in equally common others.

Input material: PBMCs. V and J are TRBV19 and TRBJ1-1; TRBD1 is a possible D gene (6 bases). The clonotype comes from a man in his fifties in good health and CMV-seropositive. The CDR3 region is CASRPQGTEAFF. Here the CDR3 DNA reads TGTGCCAGTAGACCCCAGGGGACTGAAGCTTTCTTT.